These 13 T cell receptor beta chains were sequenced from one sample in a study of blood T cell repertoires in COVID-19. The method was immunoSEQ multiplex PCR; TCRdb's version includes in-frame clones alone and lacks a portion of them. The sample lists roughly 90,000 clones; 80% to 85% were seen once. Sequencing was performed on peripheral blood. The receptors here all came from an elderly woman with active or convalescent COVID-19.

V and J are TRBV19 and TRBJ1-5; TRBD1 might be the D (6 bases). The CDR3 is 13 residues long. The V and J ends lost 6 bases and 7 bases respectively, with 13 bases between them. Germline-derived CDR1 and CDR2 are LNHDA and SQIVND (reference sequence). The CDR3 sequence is CASRAGVGQPQHF. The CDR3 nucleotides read TGTGCCAGTAGGGCAGGGGTAGGCCAGCCCCAGCATTTT.

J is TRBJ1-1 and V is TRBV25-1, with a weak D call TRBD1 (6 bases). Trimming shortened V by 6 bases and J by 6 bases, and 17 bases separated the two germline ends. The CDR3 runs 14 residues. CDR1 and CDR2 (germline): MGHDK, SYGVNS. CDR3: CASRGGAVPSEAFF. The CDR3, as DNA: TGTGCCAGCAGAGGGGGTGCGGTACCGTCTGAAGCTTTCTTT.

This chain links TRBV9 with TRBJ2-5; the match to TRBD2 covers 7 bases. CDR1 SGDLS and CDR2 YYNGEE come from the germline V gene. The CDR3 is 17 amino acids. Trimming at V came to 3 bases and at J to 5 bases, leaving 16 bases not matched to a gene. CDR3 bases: TGTGCCAGCAGCGCCGGGAAGGGGCGGGAGCCGGGGGAGACCCAGTACTTC. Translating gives CASSAGKGREPGETQYF.

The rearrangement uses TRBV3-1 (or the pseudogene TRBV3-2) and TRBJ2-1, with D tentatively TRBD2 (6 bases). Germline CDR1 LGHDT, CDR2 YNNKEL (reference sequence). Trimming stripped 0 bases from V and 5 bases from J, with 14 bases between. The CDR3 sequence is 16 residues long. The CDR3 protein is CASSQDQGLYDNEQFF. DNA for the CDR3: TGTGCCAGCAGCCAAGATCAGGGACTCTACGACAATGAGCAGTTCTTC.

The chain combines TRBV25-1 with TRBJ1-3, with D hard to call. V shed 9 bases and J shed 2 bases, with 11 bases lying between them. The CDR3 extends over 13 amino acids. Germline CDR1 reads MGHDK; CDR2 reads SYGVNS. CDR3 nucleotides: TGTGCCAGTCAGGAGGCAACTGGAAACACCATATATTTT. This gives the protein CASQEATGNTIYF.

The CDR3 sequence: CASSLDGDNNQPQHF. As DNA, the CDR3 is TGTGCCAGCAGCTTAGATGGGGACAACAATCAGCCCCAGCATTTT. The J gene is TRBJ1-5, the V gene TRBV11-2, with D possibly matching TRBD1 (6 bases). The ends were cut back, 0 bases at V and 3 bases at J, with 9 bases in the middle. The germline gives CDR1 SGHAT, CDR2 FQNNGV. The length of the CDR3 is 15 residues.

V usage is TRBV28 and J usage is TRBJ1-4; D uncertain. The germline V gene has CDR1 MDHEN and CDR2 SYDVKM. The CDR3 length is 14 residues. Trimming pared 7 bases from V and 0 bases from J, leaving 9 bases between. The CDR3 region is CASTDGATNEKLFF. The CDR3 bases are TGTGCCAGCACGGACGGGGCAACTAATGAAAAACTGTTTTTT.

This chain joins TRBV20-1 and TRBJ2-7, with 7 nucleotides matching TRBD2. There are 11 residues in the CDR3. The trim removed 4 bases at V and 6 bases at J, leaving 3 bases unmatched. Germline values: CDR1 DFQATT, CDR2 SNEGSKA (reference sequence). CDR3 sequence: CSATASGEQYF. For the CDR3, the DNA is TGCAGTGCTACCGCTAGCGGCGAGCAGTACTTC.

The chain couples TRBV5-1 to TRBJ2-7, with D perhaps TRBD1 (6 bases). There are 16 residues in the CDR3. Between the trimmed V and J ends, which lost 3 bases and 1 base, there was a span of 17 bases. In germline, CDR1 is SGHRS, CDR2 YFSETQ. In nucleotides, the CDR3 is TGCGCCAGCAGCTCCGATCCCGGGACACTTTCCTACGAGCAGTACTTC. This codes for CASSSDPGTLSYEQYF.

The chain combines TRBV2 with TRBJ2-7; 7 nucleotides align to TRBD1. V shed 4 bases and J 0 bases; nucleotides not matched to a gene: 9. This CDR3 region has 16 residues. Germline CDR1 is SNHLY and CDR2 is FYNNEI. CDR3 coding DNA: TGTGCCAGCAGTGGCCCCGACAGGGACACCTCCTACGAGCAGTACTTC. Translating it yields CASSGPDRDTSYEQYF.

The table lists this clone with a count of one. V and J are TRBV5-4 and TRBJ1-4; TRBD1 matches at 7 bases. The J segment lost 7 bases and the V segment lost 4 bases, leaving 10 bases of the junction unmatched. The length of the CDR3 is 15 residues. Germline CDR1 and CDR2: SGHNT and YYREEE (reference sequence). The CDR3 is CASSVRQGIGEKLFF. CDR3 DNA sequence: TGTGCCAGCAGCGTACGACAGGGCATTGGTGAAAAACTGTTTTTT.

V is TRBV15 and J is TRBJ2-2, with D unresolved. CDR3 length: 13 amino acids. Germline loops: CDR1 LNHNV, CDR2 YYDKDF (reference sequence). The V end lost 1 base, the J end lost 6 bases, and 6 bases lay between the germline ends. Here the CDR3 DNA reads TGTGCCACCAGCAGAGCGTTATCCGGGGAGCTGTTTTTT. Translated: CATSRALSGELFF.

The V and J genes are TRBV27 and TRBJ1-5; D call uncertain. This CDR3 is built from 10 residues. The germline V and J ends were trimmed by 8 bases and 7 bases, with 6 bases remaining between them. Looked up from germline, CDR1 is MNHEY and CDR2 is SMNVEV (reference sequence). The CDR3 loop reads CASALQPQHF. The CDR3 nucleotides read TGTGCCAGCGCGTTACAGCCCCAGCATTTT.